This T cell receptor (beta chain) is from a study of cytomegalovirus exposure and HLA in healthy donors. This PCR relied on a set of 60 Vbeta primers and 13 Jbeta primers. Profiled with immunoSEQ multiplex PCR; TCRdb holds only in-frame clones, not every one. The repertoire holds approximately 200,000 clones, with 70% to 75% as singletons. CDR3 length: 14 amino acids. Germline lookup yields CDR1 MNHEY and CDR2 SMNVEV (reference sequence). V lost 3 bases and J lost 8, with 16 bases in between. At the time of sampling, donors were nominally healthy, though unrecorded immune exposures were likely. General study findings and limits: Among donors in an Asian-associated ancestry cluster, a later analysis reportedly found fewer N-insertions than the roughly 610-donor mean. Per published reports, the classifier diagnosed cytomegalovirus status with high specificity and sensitivity.

Concerning this clone itself: Its target is unknown.

Material: PBMCs. This TCR was recovered from a woman younger than 45 in good health and CMV-seropositive. The V gene is TRBV27, the J gene TRBJ1-2; maybe TRBD1 (6 bases). The CDR3 here is CASSFLGQSDGYTF. The CDR3 DNA reads TGTGCCAGCAGTTTCCTTGGACAGTCCGACGGCTACACCTTC.